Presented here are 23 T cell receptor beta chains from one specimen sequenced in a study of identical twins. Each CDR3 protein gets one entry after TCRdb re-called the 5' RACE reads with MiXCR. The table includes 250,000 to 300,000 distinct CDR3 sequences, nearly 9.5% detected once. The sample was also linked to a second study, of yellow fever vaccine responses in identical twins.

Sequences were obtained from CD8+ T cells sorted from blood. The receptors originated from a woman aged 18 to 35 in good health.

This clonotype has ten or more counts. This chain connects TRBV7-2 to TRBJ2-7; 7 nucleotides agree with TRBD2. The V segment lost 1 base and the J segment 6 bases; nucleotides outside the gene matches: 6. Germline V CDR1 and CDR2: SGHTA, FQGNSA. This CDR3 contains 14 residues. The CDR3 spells CASSLGLAAGEQYF. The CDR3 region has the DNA TGTGCCAGCAGCTTAGGGCTAGCGGCCGGCGAGCAGTACTTC.

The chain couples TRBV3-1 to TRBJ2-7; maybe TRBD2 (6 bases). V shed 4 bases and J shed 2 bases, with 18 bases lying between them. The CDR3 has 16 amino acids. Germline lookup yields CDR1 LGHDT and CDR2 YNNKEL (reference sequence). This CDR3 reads CASSPPWRDSTYEQYF. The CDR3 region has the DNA TGTGCCAGCAGCCCTCCGTGGCGGGACTCCACCTACGAGCAGTACTTC.

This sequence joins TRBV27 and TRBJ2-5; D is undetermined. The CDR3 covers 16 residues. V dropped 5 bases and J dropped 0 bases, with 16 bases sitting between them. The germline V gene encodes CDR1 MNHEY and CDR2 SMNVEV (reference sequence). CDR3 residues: CASSIAGVGYQETQYF. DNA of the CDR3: TGTGCCAGCAGTATTGCAGGAGTGGGATACCAAGAGACCCAGTACTTC.

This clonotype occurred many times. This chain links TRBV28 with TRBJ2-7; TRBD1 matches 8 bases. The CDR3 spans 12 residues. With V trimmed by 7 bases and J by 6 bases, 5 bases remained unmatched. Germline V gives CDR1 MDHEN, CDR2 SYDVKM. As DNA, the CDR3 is TGTGCCAGCATCAACGACAGGGGCGAGCAGTACTTC. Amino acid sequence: CASINDRGEQYF.

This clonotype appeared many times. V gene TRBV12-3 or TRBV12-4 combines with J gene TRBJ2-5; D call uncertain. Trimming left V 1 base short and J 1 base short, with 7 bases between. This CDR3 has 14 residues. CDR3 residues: CASSLGPSQETQYF. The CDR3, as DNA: TGTGCCAGCAGTTTAGGGCCTAGCCAAGAGACCCAGTACTTC.

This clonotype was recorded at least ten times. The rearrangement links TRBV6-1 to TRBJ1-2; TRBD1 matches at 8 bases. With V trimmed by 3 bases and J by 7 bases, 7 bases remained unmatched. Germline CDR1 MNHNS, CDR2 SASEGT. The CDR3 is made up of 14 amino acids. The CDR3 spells CASSEPGGRGGYTF. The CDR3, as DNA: TGTGCCAGCAGTGAGCCAGGGGGCCGGGGTGGCTACACCTTC.

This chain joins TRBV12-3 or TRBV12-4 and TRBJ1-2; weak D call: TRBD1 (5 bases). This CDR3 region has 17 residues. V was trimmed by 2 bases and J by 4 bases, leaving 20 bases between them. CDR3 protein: CASSLIPGGGDSYGYTF. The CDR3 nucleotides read TGTGCCAGCAGTTTAATCCCCGGTGGAGGGGATAGCTATGGCTACACCTTC.

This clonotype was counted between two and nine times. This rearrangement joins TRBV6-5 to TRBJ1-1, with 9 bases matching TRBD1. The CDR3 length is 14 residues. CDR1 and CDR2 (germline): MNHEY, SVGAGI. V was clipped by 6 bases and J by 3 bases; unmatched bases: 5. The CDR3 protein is CASSLQGAYTEAFF. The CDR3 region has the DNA TGTGCCAGCAGCTTACAGGGGGCGTACACTGAAGCTTTCTTT.

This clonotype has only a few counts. CDR3 in DNA: TGCAGTGCTAGAGGCGTTGGGGCTAGCGGGGGGATAGAGCAGTTCTTC. Translated: CSARGVGASGGIEQFF. The V call is TRBV20-1, the J call TRBJ2-1, with 11 bases matching TRBD2. Germline values: CDR1 DFQATT, CDR2 SNEGSKA (reference sequence). The CDR3 spans 16 residues. Trimming removed 1 base from V and 10 bases from J; junction bases left unmatched: 12.

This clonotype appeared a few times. The CDR3 spells CASSPIAGGTYNEQFF. DNA of the CDR3: TGTGCCAGCAGCCCGATAGCGGGAGGAACCTACAATGAGCAGTTCTTC. The gene calls are TRBV9 and TRBJ2-1, with 10 positions matching TRBD2. The V segment lost 4 bases and the J segment 2 bases; nucleotides outside the gene matches: 6. The CDR3 has 16 amino acids. Per the germline V gene, CDR1 is SGDLS and CDR2 is YYNGEE.

The CDR3 bases are TGTGCCAGCAGTGAAGTTCCTAGCGGAGGCTACGAGCAGTACTTC. Its translation is CASSEVPSGGYEQYF. J is TRBJ2-7 and V is TRBV2; 7 bases are a match to TRBD2. Trimming removed 1 base from V and 3 bases from J; junction bases left unmatched: 6. CDR3 size: 15 residues. CDR1 is SNHLY and CDR2 is FYNNEI in the germline V gene.

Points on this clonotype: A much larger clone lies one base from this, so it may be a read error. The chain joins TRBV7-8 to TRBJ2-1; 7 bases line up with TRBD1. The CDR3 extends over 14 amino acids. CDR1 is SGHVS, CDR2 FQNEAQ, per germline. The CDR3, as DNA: TGTGCCACCAGCTTAGGACAGGCAGACAATGAGCAGTTCTTC. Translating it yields CATSLGQADNEQFF.

CDR3 DNA: TGTGCCAGTAGTATAGCCCACGGTTACAATGAGCAGTTCTTC. It encodes CASSIAHGYNEQFF. V usage is TRBV19 and J usage is TRBJ2-1; D remains ambiguous. In germline, CDR1 is LNHDA, CDR2 SQIVND (reference sequence). Trimming removed 1 base from V and 4 bases from J, with 8 bases in between. CDR3 length: 14 residues.

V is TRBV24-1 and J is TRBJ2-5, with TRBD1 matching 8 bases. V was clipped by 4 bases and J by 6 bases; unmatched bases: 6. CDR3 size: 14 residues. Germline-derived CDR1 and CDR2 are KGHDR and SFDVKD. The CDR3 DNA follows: TGTGCCACCAGTGACGGACAGGGTATGAAGACCCAGTACTTC. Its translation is CATSDGQGMKTQYF.

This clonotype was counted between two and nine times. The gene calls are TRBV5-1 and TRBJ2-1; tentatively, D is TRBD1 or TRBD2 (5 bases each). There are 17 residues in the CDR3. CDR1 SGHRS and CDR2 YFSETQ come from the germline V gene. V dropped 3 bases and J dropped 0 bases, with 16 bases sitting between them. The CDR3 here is CASSWGSRRGSYNEQFF. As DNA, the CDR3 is TGCGCCAGCAGCTGGGGGTCTCGAAGGGGCTCCTACAATGAGCAGTTCTTC.

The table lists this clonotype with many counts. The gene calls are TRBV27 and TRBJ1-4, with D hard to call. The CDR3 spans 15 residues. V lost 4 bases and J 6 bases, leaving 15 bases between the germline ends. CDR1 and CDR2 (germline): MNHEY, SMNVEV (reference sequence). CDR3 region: CASSSQPRGDEKLFF. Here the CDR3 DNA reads TGTGCCAGCAGTTCTCAACCCCGGGGTGATGAAAAACTGTTTTTT.

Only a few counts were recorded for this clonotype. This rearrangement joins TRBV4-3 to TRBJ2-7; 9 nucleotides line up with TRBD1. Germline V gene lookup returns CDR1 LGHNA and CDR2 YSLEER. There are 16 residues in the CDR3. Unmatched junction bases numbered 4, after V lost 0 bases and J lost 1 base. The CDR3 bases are TGCGCCAGCAGCCAAGATTGGGGGACAGGGTCCTACGAGCAGTACTTC. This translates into CASSQDWGTGSYEQYF.

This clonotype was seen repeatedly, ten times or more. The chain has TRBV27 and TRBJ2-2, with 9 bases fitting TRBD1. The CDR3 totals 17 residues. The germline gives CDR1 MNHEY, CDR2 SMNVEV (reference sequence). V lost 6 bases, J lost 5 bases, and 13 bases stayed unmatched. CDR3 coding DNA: TGTGCCAGCAGCCATGGAACAGGGGGCGCTTCGACCGGGGAGCTGTTTTTT. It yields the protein CASSHGTGGASTGELFF.

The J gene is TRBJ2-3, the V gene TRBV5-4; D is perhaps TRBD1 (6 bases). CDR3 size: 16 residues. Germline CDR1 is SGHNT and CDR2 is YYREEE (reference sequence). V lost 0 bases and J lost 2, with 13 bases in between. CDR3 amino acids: CASSLAGGHPTDTQYF. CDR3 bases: TGTGCCAGCAGCTTGGCTGGGGGCCATCCCACAGATACGCAGTATTTT.

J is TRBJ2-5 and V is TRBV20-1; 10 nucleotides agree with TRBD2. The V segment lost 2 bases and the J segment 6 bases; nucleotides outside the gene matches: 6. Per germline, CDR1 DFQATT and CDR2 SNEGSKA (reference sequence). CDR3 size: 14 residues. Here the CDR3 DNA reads TGCAGTGCTAGAAGCGGGAGGGCCGGGAAGACCCAGTACTTC. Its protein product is CSARSGRAGKTQYF.

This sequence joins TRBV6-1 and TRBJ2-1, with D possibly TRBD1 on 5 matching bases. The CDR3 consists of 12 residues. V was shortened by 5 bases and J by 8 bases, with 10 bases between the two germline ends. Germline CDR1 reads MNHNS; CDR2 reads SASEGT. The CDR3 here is CASSPGIHEQFF. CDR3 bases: TGTGCCAGCAGTCCAGGGATACATGAGCAGTTCTTC.

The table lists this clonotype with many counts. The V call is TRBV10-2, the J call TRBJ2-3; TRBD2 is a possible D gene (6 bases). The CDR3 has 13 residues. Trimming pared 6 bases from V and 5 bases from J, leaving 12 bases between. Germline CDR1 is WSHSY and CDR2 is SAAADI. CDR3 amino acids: CASRGGAEDTQYF. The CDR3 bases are TGCGCCAGCAGAGGAGGGGCGGAAGATACGCAGTATTTT.

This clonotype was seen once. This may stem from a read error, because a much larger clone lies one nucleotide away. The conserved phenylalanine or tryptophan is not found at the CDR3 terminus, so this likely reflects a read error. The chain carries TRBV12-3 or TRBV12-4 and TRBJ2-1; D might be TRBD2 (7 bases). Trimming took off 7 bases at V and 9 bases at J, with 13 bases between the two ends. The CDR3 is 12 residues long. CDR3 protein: CASTGGPREQFV. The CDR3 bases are TGTGCCAGCACCGGGGGGCCCCGTGAGCAGTTCGTC.